This T cell receptor beta chain was captured by sequencing in a study of T cell responses to AZD1222 COVID-19 vaccine. Study-level information: Doses given second, at about 4 or about 12 weeks, were pooled.

Concerning this clone: Its specificity is unknown.

The CDR3 runs to 13 residues. Germline CDR1 is MNHEY and CDR2 is SMNVEV (reference sequence). Trimming removed 5 bases at V and 0 bases at J, with 7 bases between. Whole-study findings and limits: The donor group comprised mostly white British people and more females; the analysis possibly underestimated clonal diversity. The study identified only five or six AZD1222 recipients as seropositive at baseline.

TCRdb's table, derived via immunoSEQ multiplex PCR, lists solely in-frame clones and lacks some. The table records about 140,000 clones, about nine tenths of them present only once. This receptor was identified in an adult in good health. The V call is TRBV27, the J call TRBJ2-5; the D is unclear. The starting material was peripheral blood, obtained on day 0 of AZD1222 vaccination. DNA for the CDR3: TGTGCCAGCAGTAATCCAAACCAAGAGACCCAGTACTTC. As protein: CASSNPNQETQYF.